This entry concerns a single T cell receptor beta chain. These data originate in a study of blood T cell repertoires in COVID-19. Germline-derived CDR1 and CDR2 are LNHNV and YYDKDF (reference sequence). The CDR3 contains 15 residues. V was pared by 4 bases and J by 0 bases, with 12 bases between. TCRdb's copy holds only in-frame clones and misses some; the assay was immunoSEQ multiplex PCR. The sample holds more than 85,000 clones, roughly 88% seen once. The chain uses TRBV15 and TRBJ1-1; D not resolved. Sequenced material: peripheral blood. This clonotype was obtained from a man in his sixties with acute or convalescent COVID-19. In DNA form, the CDR3 reads TGTGCCACCAGCACCAGAACAGTCATGAACACTGAAGCTTTCTTT. Translation: CATSTRTVMNTEAFF. Supplemented by reference TRBV15 and TRBJ1-1, the full variable domain reads DAMVIQNPRYQVTQFGKPVTLSCSQTLNHNVMYWYQQKSSQAPKLLFHYYDKDFNNEADTPDNFQSRRPNTSFCFLDIRSPGLGDTAMYLCATSTRTVMNTEAFFGQGTRLTVV.